The source of this TCR beta chain is a study of blood T cell repertoires in COVID-19. The wider study: Acute-phase and convalescent COVID-19 samples originated in the United States, Italy and Spain. The cDNA or gDNA used as material had been derived from T cells, B-cell-depleted T cells, or PBMCs.

The germline CDR1 and CDR2 sequences are SEHNR and FQNEAQ (reference sequence). Between the trimmed V and J ends, which lost 5 bases and 3 bases, there was a span of 5 bases. This CDR3 is 11 amino acids long. The study assigned cohorts using participant-reported clinical history. As originally analysed: Scientists estimated how many nucleated cells there were by amplifying reference gene primers. Method: immunoSEQ multiplex PCR; TCRdb's copy keeps in-frame clones and lacks some. From that table come the V and J calls and clone size; the DNA was used to work out D and trimming. The repertoire consists of fewer than 200,000 clones, with approximately 84% occurring once and the leading ten covering around 1.3%.

Sequencing used PBMCs or T cells enriched from blood (not recorded which). This chain uses TRBV7-9 with TRBJ2-7, with D unresolved. This TCR was sampled from a human donor with acute COVID-19. The donor label of this sample is uncertain. The CDR3 DNA reads TGTGCCAGCAGCCGCGACTACGAGCAGTACTTC. Amino acid sequence: CASSRDYEQYF.